These T cell receptor beta chains were read from a single sample in a study of preoperative IRX-2 immunotherapy in early breast cancer. Method: immunoSEQ multiplex PCR; TCRdb's copy keeps in-frame clones and lacks some. The sample contains tens of thousands of clones, around 92% of which appear only once. The sample here was tumor tissue, taken after IRX-2 immunotherapy. The receptors here all came from a human donor with breast cancer. CDR3s include the opening cysteine and the closing phenylalanine or tryptophan. D genes are given only for firm matches. Expanded clones get a size class; other rows say once, few or many, or leave the size out.

abundance	v_gene	d_gene	j_gene	CDR3nt	CDR3aa
few	TRBV11-3	TRBD1	TRBJ2-7	TGTGCCAGCAGTCGGGGGACAGGGAACTACGAGCAGTACTTC	CASSRGTGNYEQYF
NA	TRBV19	TRBD1	TRBJ1-2	TGTGCCAGTAGTGAACGGACAGGCGGCTATGGCTACACCTTC	CASSERTGGYGYTF
once	TRBV6-8	NA	TRBJ2-4	TGTGCCAGCAGTTACTCGGGCACTAGAGGGGGATCAGCCAAAAACATTCAGTACTTC	CASSYSGTRGGSAKNIQYF
NA	TRBV28	NA	TRBJ1-5	TGTGCCAGCAGGCGCCCGGGCTCCCTACCCCAGCATTTT	CASRRPGSLPQHF
NA	TRBV7-1	TRBD1	TRBJ2-7	TGTGCCAGCAGCGCAGGGGGAGTGTGGGGCCACGAGCAGTACTTC	CASSAGGVWGHEQYF
once	TRBV6-8	NA	TRBJ1-2	TGTGCCAGCCGTCGGGGTAGCTATGGCTACACCTTC	CASRRGSYGYTF
NA	TRBV18	NA	TRBJ1-1	TGTGCCAGCTCACCACAGGGGAGGTCGGCTGAAGCTTTCTTT	CASSPQGRSAEAFF
NA	TRBV30	NA	TRBJ1-2	TGTGCCTGGGGGGCCTATGGCTATGGCTACACCTTC	CAWGAYGYGYTF
NA	TRBV6-8	NA	TRBJ1-2	TGTGCCAGCAGACCCTCCGGGACGGACTATGGCTACACCTTC	CASRPSGTDYGYTF
NA	TRBV5-1	NA	TRBJ2-5	TGCGCCAGCAGCTTGGTTCTGGTACAGGCGCGGGAGACCCAGTACTTC	CASSLVLVQARETQYF
few	TRBV18	TRBD1	TRBJ1-2	TGTGCCAGCTCAACACAGGGGGCTCGGGGCTACACCTTC	CASSTQGARGYTF
NA	TRBV5-1	NA	TRBJ1-2	TGCGCCAGCAGCTTAACCGGGAACAGCGTTTATGGCTACACCTTC	CASSLTGNSVYGYTF
NA	TRBV19	NA	TRBJ2-3	TGTGCCAGTAGCCGAGGGGGGACAGATACGCAGTATTTT	CASSRGGTDTQYF
NA	TRBV30	TRBD1	TRBJ1-3	TGTGCCTGTCGGGACAGGGCTGGAAACACCATATATTTT	CACRDRAGNTIYF
NA	TRBV7-1	NA	TRBJ2-1	TGTGCCAGCAGCTTGGCCGCACAGGGTTCCTACAATGAGCAGTTCTTC	CASSLAAQGSYNEQFF
NA	TRBV5-1	TRBD1	TRBJ1-2	TGCGCCAGCAGCCTCGGACAGGGGCAATCGTATGGCTACACCTTC	CASSLGQGQSYGYTF
once	TRBV11-3	NA	TRBJ2-2	TGTGCCAGCAGCTTAACTGGGGCCACCGGGGAGCTGTTTTTT	CASSLTGATGELFF
NA	TRBV7-5	NA	TRBJ1-5	TGTGCCAGCAGCTTAAAGGCAGGGTGGATCGGCAATCAGCCCCAGCATTTT	CASSLKAGWIGNQPQHF
NA	TRBV5-1	TRBD1	TRBJ1-1	TGCGCCAGCAGCGCCCGTCCCACAGGGGACACTGAAGCTTTCTTT	CASSARPTGDTEAFF
NA	TRBV6-8	NA	TRBJ1-5	TGTGCCATCAGTGCCTCAGATAGCAATCAGCCCCAGCATTTT	CAISASDSNQPQHF
NA	TRBV6-8	TRBD1	TRBJ1-2	TGTGCCAGCAGATCCCGGGACAGGGGAAGTGGCTACACCTTC	CASRSRDRGSGYTF
NA	TRBV11-3	NA	TRBJ1-2	TGTGCCAGCAGCTTACAAGGACAGAGGGAGTATGGCTACACCTTC	CASSLQGQREYGYTF
once	TRBV1	NA	TRBJ1-5	TGCGCCAGCAGCCAAGTAACAGGGGACCAGCCCCAGCATTTT	CASSQVTGDQPQHF
NA	TRBV19	TRBD1	TRBJ2-1	TGTGCCAGTAGTATCCTCGGGACAGGGATCAATGAGCAGTTCTTC	CASSILGTGINEQFF
NA	TRBV29-1	TRBD1	TRBJ2-5	TGCAGCGTTGTTGCAGGGGGCAGGGAGACCCAGTACTTC	CSVVAGGRETQYF
NA	TRBV11-3	TRBD1	TRBJ1-2	TGTGCCAGCAGCTTGCCCGGGACAGGGGTCCGACATGGCTACACCTTC	CASSLPGTGVRHGYTF
NA	TRBV11-3	TRBD2	TRBJ2-3	TGTGCCAGCAGCTGGAAGCGGGGGTCCATGGATACGCAGTATTTT	CASSWKRGSMDTQYF
NA	TRBV23-1	TRBD1	TRBJ2-7	TGCGCCAGCAGCCCACCTGAGGGGGCAAAACACCCCTACGAGCAGTACTTC	CASSPPEGAKHPYEQYF
NA	TRBV12-5	NA	TRBJ1-3	TGTGCCAGCACCGCACTCCGGGACAATACTGGAAACACCATATATTTT	CASTALRDNTGNTIYF
NA	TRBV10-2	NA	TRBJ2-2	TGCGCCAGCAGTGAGTTTCGCTACATAACAGGGCGGTTAACCAACGGGGAGCTGTTTTTT	CASSEFRYITGRLTNGELFF
NA	TRBV25-1	TRBD1	TRBJ1-1	TGTGCCAGCAGTGATCCCGGGACAGGGTCTGAAGCTTTCTTT	CASSDPGTGSEAFF
NA	TRBV28	NA	TRBJ1-2	TGTGCCAGCAGGCGAACAGGGTTAGCTAACTATGGCTACACCTTC	CASRRTGLANYGYTF
NA	TRBV7-7	NA	TRBJ2-7	TGTGCCAGCAGCTTGGAACTCAACTCCTACGAGCAGTACTTC	CASSLELNSYEQYF
NA	TRBV11-3	TRBD2	TRBJ2-5	TGTGCCAGCGTTTCCGGGACTAGCGGGAGGGAGACCCAGTACTTC	CASVSGTSGRETQYF
NA	TRBV6-8	NA	TRBJ2-5	TGTGCCAGCAGCACGACCGGGACCCAAGAGACCCAGTACTTC	CASSTTGTQETQYF
once	TRBV10-2	NA	TRBJ1-1	TGCGCCAGCAGTGACCAGGCGAACACTGAAGCTTTCTTT	CASSDQANTEAFF
few	TRBV11-3	NA	TRBJ1-4	TGTGCCAGCAGCTTGCAGGGAGCAACTAATGAAAAACTGTTTTTT	CASSLQGATNEKLFF
NA	TRBV7-6	NA	TRBJ2-1	TGTGCCAGCAGCTTAGGACGATCCGCCTACAATGAGCAGTTCTTC	CASSLGRSAYNEQFF
NA	TRBV6-8	NA	TRBJ1-4	TGTGCCAGCAGAAGGCAGGGCGGGGGGGAACTGTTTTTT	CASRRQGGGELFF
NA	TRBV19	NA	TRBJ2-7	TGTGCCAGTAGTATAGAGGGCAGGTCGAGCTCCTACGAGCAGTACTTC	CASSIEGRSSSYEQYF
NA	TRBV6-8	NA	TRBJ2-3	TGTGCCAGCGACAGAGCTAAAACAGATACGCAGTATTTT	CASDRAKTDTQYF
NA	TRBV5-1	NA	TRBJ1-1	TGCGCCAGCAGCGTCAGGGGTTCCGGCACTGAAGCTTTCTTT	CASSVRGSGTEAFF
NA	TRBV6-8	TRBD1	TRBJ2-2	TGTGCCAGCAGTCAGCGCCAGGGGGCCGGGGAGCTGTTTTTT	CASSQRQGAGELFF
few	TRBV6-8	NA	TRBJ2-5	TGTGCCAGCACGCCTATAAAGGAAGAGACCCAGTACTTC	CASTPIKEETQYF
NA	TRBV11-3	NA	TRBJ1-1	TGTGCCAGCAGACTAATGACAGGAATGAACACTGAAGCTTTCTTT	CASRLMTGMNTEAFF
NA	TRBV28	NA	TRBJ1-1	TGTGCCAGCAGTTTAATGGCCGAGGGGACTGAAGCTTTCTTT	CASSLMAEGTEAFF
NA	TRBV10-2	TRBD2	TRBJ2-1	TGCGCCAGCAGTGACAAGGGACTAGCGGGTTACAATGAGCAGTTCTTC	CASSDKGLAGYNEQFF
NA	TRBV15	NA	TRBJ1-2	TGTGCCACCAGCAGAGATCTGGGTGACAGCTATGGCTACACCTTC	CATSRDLGDSYGYTF